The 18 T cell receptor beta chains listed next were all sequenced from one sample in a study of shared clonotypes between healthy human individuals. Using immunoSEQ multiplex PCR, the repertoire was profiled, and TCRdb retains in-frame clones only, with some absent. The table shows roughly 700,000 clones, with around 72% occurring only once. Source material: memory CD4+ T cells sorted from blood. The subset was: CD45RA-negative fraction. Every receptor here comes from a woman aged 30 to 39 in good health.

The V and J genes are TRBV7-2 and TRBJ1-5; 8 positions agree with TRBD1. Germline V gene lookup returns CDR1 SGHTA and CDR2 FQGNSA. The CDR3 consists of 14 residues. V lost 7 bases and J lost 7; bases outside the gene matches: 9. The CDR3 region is CASNTGQGEQPQHF. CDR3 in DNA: TGTGCCAGCAACACAGGACAGGGAGAACAGCCCCAGCATTTT.

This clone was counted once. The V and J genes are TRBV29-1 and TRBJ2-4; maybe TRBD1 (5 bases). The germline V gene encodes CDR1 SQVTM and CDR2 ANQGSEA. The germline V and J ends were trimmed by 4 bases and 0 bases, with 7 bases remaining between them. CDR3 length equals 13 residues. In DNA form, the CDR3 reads TGCAGCGTTGGTGGGGCAGCCAAAAACATTCAGTACTTC. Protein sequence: CSVGGAAKNIQYF.

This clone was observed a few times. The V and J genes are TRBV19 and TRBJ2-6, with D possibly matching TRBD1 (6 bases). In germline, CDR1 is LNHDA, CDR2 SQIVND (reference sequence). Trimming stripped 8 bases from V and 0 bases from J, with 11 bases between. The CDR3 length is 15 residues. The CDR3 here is CASQRGGSGANVLTF. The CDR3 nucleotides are TGTGCCAGTCAAAGAGGGGGCTCTGGGGCCAACGTCCTGACTTTC.

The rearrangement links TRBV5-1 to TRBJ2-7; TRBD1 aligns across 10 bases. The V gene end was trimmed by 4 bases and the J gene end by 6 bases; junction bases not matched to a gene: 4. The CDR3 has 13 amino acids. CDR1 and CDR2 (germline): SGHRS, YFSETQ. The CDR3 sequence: CASSAGTGAEQYF. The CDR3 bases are TGCGCCAGCAGCGCCGGGACAGGGGCCGAGCAGTACTTC.

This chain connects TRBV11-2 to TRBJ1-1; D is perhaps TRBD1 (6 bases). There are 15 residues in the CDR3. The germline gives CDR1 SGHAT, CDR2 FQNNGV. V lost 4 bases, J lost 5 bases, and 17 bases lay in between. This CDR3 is CASSYGPGGGTEAFF. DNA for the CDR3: TGTGCCAGCAGCTATGGCCCGGGAGGGGGGACTGAAGCTTTCTTT.

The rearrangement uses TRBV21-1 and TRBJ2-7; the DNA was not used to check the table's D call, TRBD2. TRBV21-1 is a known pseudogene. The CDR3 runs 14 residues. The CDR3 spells CASSKEAASYEQYF. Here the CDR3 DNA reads TGTGCCAGCAGCAAAGAGGCAGCTAGCTACGAGCAGTACTTC.

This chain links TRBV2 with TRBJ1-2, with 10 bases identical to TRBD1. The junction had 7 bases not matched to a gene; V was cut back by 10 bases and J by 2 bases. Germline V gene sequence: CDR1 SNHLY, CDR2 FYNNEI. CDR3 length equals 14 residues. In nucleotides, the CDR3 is TGTGCCAAAAGAACGGGACAGGGGAACTATGGCTACACCTTC. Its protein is CAKRTGQGNYGYTF.

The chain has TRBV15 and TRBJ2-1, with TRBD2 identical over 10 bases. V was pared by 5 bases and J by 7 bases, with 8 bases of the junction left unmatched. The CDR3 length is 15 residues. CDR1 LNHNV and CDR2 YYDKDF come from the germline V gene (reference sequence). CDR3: CATSARTSGLNEQFF. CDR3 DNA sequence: TGTGCCACCAGCGCAAGGACTAGCGGCCTAAATGAGCAGTTCTTC.

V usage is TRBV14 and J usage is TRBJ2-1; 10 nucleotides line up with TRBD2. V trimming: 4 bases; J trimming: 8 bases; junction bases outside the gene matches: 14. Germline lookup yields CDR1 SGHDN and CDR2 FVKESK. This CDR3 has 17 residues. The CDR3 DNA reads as TGTGCCAGCAGCCGTCTATGGCCTAGCGGGAGCACCGATGAGCAGTTCTTC. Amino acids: CASSRLWPSGSTDEQFF.

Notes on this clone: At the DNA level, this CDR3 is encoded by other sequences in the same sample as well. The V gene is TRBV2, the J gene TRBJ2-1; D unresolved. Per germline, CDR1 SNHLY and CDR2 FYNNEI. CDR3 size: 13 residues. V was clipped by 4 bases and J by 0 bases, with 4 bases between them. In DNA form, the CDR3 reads TGTGCCAGCAGTGTTGACTCCTACAATGAGCAGTTCTTC. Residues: CASSVDSYNEQFF.

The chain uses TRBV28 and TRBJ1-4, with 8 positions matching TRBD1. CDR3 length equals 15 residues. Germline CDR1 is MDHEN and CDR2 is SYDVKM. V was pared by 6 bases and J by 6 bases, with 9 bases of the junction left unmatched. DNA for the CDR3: TGTGCCAGCAGACCAGGGGGCAGACTAGATGAAAAACTGTTTTTT. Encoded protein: CASRPGGRLDEKLFF.

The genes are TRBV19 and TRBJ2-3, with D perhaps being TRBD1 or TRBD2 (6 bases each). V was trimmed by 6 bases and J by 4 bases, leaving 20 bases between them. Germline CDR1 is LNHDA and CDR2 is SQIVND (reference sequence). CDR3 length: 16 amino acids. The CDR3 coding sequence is TGTGCCAGTAGAGGACCTAGGGGGGCTCGAGCAGATACGCAGTATTTT. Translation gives CASRGPRGARADTQYF.

DNA of the CDR3: TGTGCCAGTCCTCTCCCCCCAAGCGGCCCCTCCTACAATGAGCAGTTCTTC. Protein sequence: CASPLPPSGPSYNEQFF. The rearrangement joins TRBV19 to TRBJ2-1; D possibly corresponds to TRBD2 (5 bases). The CDR3 has 17 amino acids. Germline V gene lookup returns CDR1 LNHDA and CDR2 SQIVND (reference sequence). V was cut by 8 bases and J by 0 bases, with 20 bases left in between. Using reference TRBV19 and TRBJ2-1 for the parts outside the CDR3, the full variable domain is DGGITQSPKYLFRKEGQNVTLSCEQNLNHDAMYWYRQDPGQGLRLIYYSQIVNDFQKGDIAEGYSVSREKKESFPLTVTSAQKNPTAFYLCASPLPPSGPSYNEQFFGPGTRLTVL.

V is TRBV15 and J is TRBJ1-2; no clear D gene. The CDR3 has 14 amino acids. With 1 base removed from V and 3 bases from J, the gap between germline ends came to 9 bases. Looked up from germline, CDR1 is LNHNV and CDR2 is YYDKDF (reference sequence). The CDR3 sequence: CATSRVPEDYGYTF. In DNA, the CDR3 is TGTGCCACCAGCAGAGTCCCAGAAGACTATGGCTACACCTTC.

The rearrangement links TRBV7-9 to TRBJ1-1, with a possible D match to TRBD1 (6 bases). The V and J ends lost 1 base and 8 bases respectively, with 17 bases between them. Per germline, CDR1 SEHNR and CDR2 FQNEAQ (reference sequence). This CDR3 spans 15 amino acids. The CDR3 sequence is CASSLGGARNKEAFF. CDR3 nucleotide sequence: TGTGCCAGCAGCTTAGGGGGGGCCAGGAACAAAGAAGCTTTCTTT. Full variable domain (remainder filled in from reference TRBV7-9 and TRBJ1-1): DTGVSQNPRHKITKRGQNVTFRCDPISEHNRLYWYRQTLGQGPEFLTYFQNEAQLEKSRLLSDRFSAERPKGSFSTLEIQRTEQGDSAMYLCASSLGGARNKEAFFGQGTRLTVV.

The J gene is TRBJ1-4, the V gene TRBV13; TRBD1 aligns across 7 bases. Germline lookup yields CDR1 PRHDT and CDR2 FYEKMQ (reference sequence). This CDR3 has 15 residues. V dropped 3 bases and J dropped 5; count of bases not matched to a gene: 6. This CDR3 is CASSFAGGPNEKLFF. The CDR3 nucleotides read TGTGCCAGCAGCTTCGCAGGGGGTCCGAATGAAAAACTGTTTTTT.

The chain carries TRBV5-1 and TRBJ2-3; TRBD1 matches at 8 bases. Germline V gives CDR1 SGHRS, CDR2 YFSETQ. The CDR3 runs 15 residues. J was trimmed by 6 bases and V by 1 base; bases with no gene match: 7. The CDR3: CASSLMTGDGDTQYF. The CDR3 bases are TGCGCCAGCAGCTTGATGACAGGGGATGGGGATACGCAGTATTTT.

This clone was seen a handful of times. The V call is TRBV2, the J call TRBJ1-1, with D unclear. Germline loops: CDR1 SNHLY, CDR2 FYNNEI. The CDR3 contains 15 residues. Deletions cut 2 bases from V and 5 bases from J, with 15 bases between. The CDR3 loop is CASSERRRLGTEAFF. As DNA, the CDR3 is TGTGCCAGCAGTGAAAGGCGACGCTTAGGGACTGAAGCTTTCTTT.